In this sample, the clone carrying this TCR beta chain turned up many times. Trimming took off 3 bases at V and 2 bases at J, with 12 bases between the two ends. This CDR3 is built from 14 residues. Germline values: CDR1 DFQATT, CDR2 SNEGSKA (reference sequence). This entry is derived from a study of early T cells in non-severe SARS-CoV-2 infection. Study-wide background: Sequencing input comprised bulk RNA from unsorted whole blood; chain pairing was not available.

Unique molecular identifiers were attached to individual cDNA molecules. TCRdb ran MiXCR on the 5' RACE reads and lists one entry per CDR3 protein. Of 70,000 to 85,000 distinct CDR3 sequences in the sample, over 4% were seen once. This sample comprised whole blood, obtained at baseline. V and J are TRBV20-1 and TRBJ2-3; D is possibly TRBD2 (6 bases). The sequence was collected from an adult who was a healthcare worker with PCR-confirmed SARS-CoV-2 infection or an uninfected control (not recorded which). In DNA, the CDR3 is TGCAGTGCTAGTCAGAGCGGGTACACAGATACGCAGTATTTT. It translates to CSASQSGYTDTQYF.